The 27 T cell receptor beta chains reported below all come from one sample, sequenced in a study of blood T cell repertoires in COVID-19. The protocol was immunoSEQ multiplex PCR, while the TCRdb copy is restricted to in-frame clones and leaves out a portion. The sample contains under 250,000 clones, around four fifths of which appear only once. Sequenced input: peripheral blood. The receptors shown here come from a woman aged 55-75 years who had recovered from COVID-19.

This clone turned up a few times. The chain links TRBV4-2 to TRBJ1-1, with unresolved D. V was cut by 4 bases and J by 1 base, with 13 bases left in between. This CDR3 contains 15 residues. From germline, CDR1 is LGHNA and CDR2 YNFKEQ. The CDR3 reads CASSPSGIGNTEAFF. CDR3 nucleotide sequence: TGTGCCAGCAGCCCCTCCGGGATTGGGAACACTGAAGCTTTCTTT.

The chain has TRBV11-2 and TRBJ2-7; D may be TRBD2 (5 bases). Germline-derived CDR1 and CDR2 are SGHAT and FQNNGV. The CDR3 has 15 amino acids. Trimming removed 5 bases at V and 2 bases at J, with 16 bases between. CDR3 DNA sequence: TGTGCCAGCAGCCCTAGCCCGGGGTACACCTACGAGCAGTACTTC. It specifies CASSPSPGYTYEQYF.

The rearrangement uses TRBV18 and TRBJ2-5, with D possibly matching TRBD2 (5 bases). CDR3 size: 16 residues. V lost 2 bases to trimming and J lost 4 bases, with 17 bases between them. Germline V gene data show CDR1 as KGHSH and CDR2 as LQKENI. The CDR3 region is CASSPKDWPFAETQYF. The CDR3 DNA is TGTGCCAGCTCACCAAAGGACTGGCCTTTTGCAGAGACCCAGTACTTC. The whole variable domain, remainder taken from reference TRBV18 and TRBJ2-5, is NAGVMQNPRHLVRRRGQEARLRCSPMKGHSHVYWYRQLPEEGLKFMVYLQKENIIDESGMPKERFSAEFPKEGPSILRIQQVVRGDSAAYFCASSPKDWPFAETQYFGPGTRLLVL.

This clone was seen a few times. V usage is TRBV6-5 and J usage is TRBJ1-4; 9 bases match TRBD1. Trimming cost V 6 bases and J 5 bases; bases outside gene matches: 7. Germline CDR1 reads MNHEY; CDR2 reads SVGAGI. The CDR3 has 15 amino acids. DNA of the CDR3: TGTGCCAGCAGGGACACCGGGACAGGGAATGAAAAACTGTTTTTT. Translated, it gives CASRDTGTGNEKLFF.

This clone was counted a few times. The chain uses TRBV5-4 and TRBJ1-1; possibly TRBD1 for D (6 bases). Germline V gene data show CDR1 as SGHNT and CDR2 as YYREEE (reference sequence). The V and J ends lost 2 bases and 2 bases respectively, with 16 bases between them. The CDR3 spans 16 residues. The CDR3 nucleotides read TGTGCCAGCAGCTTATCCGGGGGGCGCATAAACACTGAAGCTTTCTTT. This codes for CASSLSGGRINTEAFF.

The chain joins TRBV11-2 to TRBJ2-1, with a weak D call TRBD1 (5 bases). Trimming took off 4 bases at V and 6 bases at J, with 19 bases between the two ends. The germline CDR1 and CDR2 sequences are SGHAT and FQNNGV. The CDR3 consists of 16 residues. The CDR3 loop is CASSSVRGWTVNEQFF. For the CDR3, the DNA is TGTGCCAGCAGCTCCGTTAGGGGTTGGACGGTCAATGAGCAGTTCTTC. Full variable domain (outside the CDR3, taken from reference TRBV11-2 and TRBJ2-1): EAGVAQSPRYKIIEKRQSVAFWCNPISGHATLYWYQQILGQGPKLLIQFQNNGVVDDSQLPKDRFSAERLKGVDSTLKIQPAKLEDSAVYLCASSSVRGWTVNEQFFGPGTRLTVL.

The gene calls are TRBV6-1 and TRBJ1-1; D remains ambiguous. Germline values: CDR1 MNHNS, CDR2 SASEGT. This CDR3 region has 10 residues. V dropped 3 bases and J dropped 10 bases, with 6 bases sitting between them. Here the CDR3 DNA reads TGTGCCAGCAGTGATACTCTAGCTTTCTTT. Residues: CASSDTLAFF.

For this clone: At the DNA level, this CDR3 is encoded by other sequences in the same sample as well. The chain couples TRBV6-5 to TRBJ2-7; 7 nucleotides align to TRBD1. CDR1 MNHEY and CDR2 SVGAGI come from the germline V gene. V shed 5 bases and J 2 bases; nucleotides not matched to a gene: 6. The CDR3 loop spans 14 amino acids. The CDR3: CASSPRQGAYEQYF. CDR3 DNA sequence: TGTGCCAGCAGTCCGCGACAGGGTGCCTACGAGCAGTACTTC.

A single count supports this clone. The chain has TRBV6-4 and TRBJ1-1; the D is unclear. V was pared by 4 bases and J by 3 bases, with 9 bases between. Germline V gene data show CDR1 as MRHNA and CDR2 as SNTAGT. This CDR3 has 13 residues. Written as DNA, the CDR3 is TGTGCCAGCAGTGTCGAGGAGGACACTGAAGCTTTCTTT. It specifies CASSVEEDTEAFF.

Regarding this clone: Other DNA sequences in this specimen translate into the identical CDR3. The chain uses TRBV27 and TRBJ1-1; D possibly corresponds to TRBD1 (6 bases). The CDR3 extends over 13 amino acids. Germline V gene lookup returns CDR1 MNHEY and CDR2 SMNVEV (reference sequence). The ends were cut back, 6 bases at V and 1 base at J, with 9 bases in the middle. The CDR3 sequence is CASSQQGNTEAFF. CDR3 DNA: TGTGCCAGCAGCCAACAGGGGAACACTGAAGCTTTCTTT.

This chain links TRBV18 with TRBJ2-7; D might be TRBD1 (5 bases). This CDR3 contains 14 residues. The V end lost 5 bases, the J end lost 4 bases, and 15 bases lay between the germline ends. CDR1 and CDR2 (germline): KGHSH, LQKENI. CDR3 in DNA: TGTGCCAGCTCAGGGATTTCAGGGTCGTACGAGCAGTACTTC. Its protein is CASSGISGSYEQYF.

The chain recombines TRBV4-1 with TRBJ1-2; D is unresolved. CDR1 and CDR2 from the germline V gene are MGHRA and YSYEKL. Between the trimmed V and J ends, which lost 4 bases and 8 bases, there was a span of 11 bases. CDR3 length equals 12 residues. For the CDR3, the DNA is TGCGCCAGCAGCCGTCCCTCCGAGGGCTACACCTTC. Amino acid sequence: CASSRPSEGYTF.

CDR3 coding DNA: TGTGCCAGCAGCTTAAACAGTCAACCTAATGAGCAGTTCTTC. This translates into CASSLNSQPNEQFF. The rearrangement links TRBV11-2 to TRBJ2-1; D remains unclear. CDR3 length: 14 amino acids. V gave up 2 bases and J gave up 7 bases, with 12 bases separating them. From germline, CDR1 is SGHAT and CDR2 FQNNGV. The variable domain in full, with the rest retrieved from reference TRBV11-2 and TRBJ2-1, is EAGVAQSPRYKIIEKRQSVAFWCNPISGHATLYWYQQILGQGPKLLIQFQNNGVVDDSQLPKDRFSAERLKGVDSTLKIQPAKLEDSAVYLCASSLNSQPNEQFFGPGTRLTVL.

This clone was found many times. V is TRBV30 and J is TRBJ1-1; D is unclear. There are 13 residues in the CDR3. CDR1 is GTSNPN and CDR2 is SVGIG in the germline V gene (reference sequence). Trimming took off 5 bases at V and 4 bases at J, with 14 bases between the two ends. This chain's CDR3 is CAWDTVRGTEAFF. For the CDR3, the DNA is TGTGCCTGGGATACAGTTCGGGGCACTGAAGCTTTCTTT.

This chain uses TRBV9 with TRBJ2-3; 9 positions agree with TRBD2. Germline values: CDR1 SGDLS, CDR2 YYNGEE. The CDR3 sequence is 15 residues long. The ends lost 1 base at V and 5 bases at J; junction bases unmatched: 5. CDR3 DNA: TGTGCCAGCAGCGTACGGCGGGGGGGCCGAGATACGCAGTATTTT. Translating gives CASSVRRGGRDTQYF.

V and J are TRBV7-9 and TRBJ2-7; the D gene is possibly TRBD2 (5 bases). CDR1 is SEHNR and CDR2 is FQNEAQ in the germline V gene (reference sequence). The CDR3 is made up of 14 amino acids. The V end lost 1 base, the J end lost 6 bases, and 13 bases lay between the germline ends. The CDR3 loop is CASSLVPGSSEQYF. The CDR3 DNA reads TGTGCCAGCAGCTTAGTTCCGGGGTCCAGCGAGCAGTACTTC.

V usage is TRBV19 and J usage is TRBJ1-5, with 10 bases identical to TRBD1. Trimming removed 10 bases from V and 0 bases from J; junction bases left unmatched: 12. This CDR3 comprises 17 residues. Germline V lookup: CDR1 LNHDA, CDR2 SQIVND (reference sequence). CDR3 region: CATTTGTGVYSNQPQHF. The CDR3 region has the DNA TGTGCCACCACAACCGGGACAGGGGTATATAGCAATCAGCCCCAGCATTTT.

This clone has a single count. The chain links TRBV4-1 to TRBJ1-5; 7 nucleotides line up with TRBD1. The CDR3 length is 14 residues. V gave up 1 base and J gave up 7 bases; unmatched junction bases: 4. CDR1 and CDR2 (germline): MGHRA, YSYEKL. The CDR3 DNA sequence: TGCGCCAGCAGCCAAGCAGGGGGACGGCAGCCCCAGCATTTT. Translated: CASSQAGGRQPQHF.

The chain carries TRBV3-1 (or the pseudogene TRBV3-2) and TRBJ1-2, with D perhaps TRBD1 (5 bases). Per the germline V gene, CDR1 is LGHDT and CDR2 is YNNKEL (reference sequence). Between the trimmed V and J ends, which lost 4 bases and 6 bases, there was a span of 12 bases. This CDR3 spans 13 amino acids. CDR3: CASSPVGPHGYTF. The CDR3 DNA sequence: TGTGCCAGCAGCCCTGTGGGGCCTCATGGCTACACCTTC.

There are a few counts of this clone. V usage is TRBV7-9 and J usage is TRBJ1-2, with TRBD1 matching 12 bases. This CDR3 contains 16 residues. V trimming: 6 bases; J trimming: 3 bases; junction bases outside the gene matches: 8. The germline V gene has CDR1 SEHNR and CDR2 FQNEAQ (reference sequence). In nucleotides, the CDR3 is TGTGCCAGCAGTACCGGGACAGGGGGCGCGGACTATGGCTACACCTTC. Amino acid sequence: CASSTGTGGADYGYTF.

The J gene is TRBJ1-1, the V gene TRBV5-5; tentative D call: TRBD1 (6 bases). The length of the CDR3 is 15 residues. Per the germline V gene, CDR1 is SGHKS and CDR2 is YYEKEE (reference sequence). Trimming took off 2 bases at V and 0 bases at J, with 11 bases between the two ends. CDR3: CASSFTQGMNTEAFF. The CDR3 region has the DNA TGTGCCAGCAGCTTTACACAGGGAATGAACACTGAAGCTTTCTTT.

This clone was picked up one time. The chain joins TRBV10-3 to TRBJ2-1, with 11 bases identical to TRBD2. The V and J ends lost 4 bases and 0 bases, in that order; junction bases with no gene match: 8. CDR1 and CDR2 (germline): ENHRY, SYGVKD. This CDR3 is 18 amino acids long. The CDR3 DNA follows: TGTGCCATCAGTGGACTAGCGGGGAACAAGAGCTCCTACAATGAGCAGTTCTTC. It codes for CAISGLAGNKSSYNEQFF.

In this sample, this clone turned up once. V usage is TRBV4-2 and J usage is TRBJ2-3; 10 bases are shared with TRBD2. The CDR3 has 16 amino acids. Losses at the gene ends were 3 bases for V and 3 bases for J; bases not matched to a gene: 6. Germline CDR1 and CDR2: LGHNA and YNFKEQ. The CDR3 DNA reads as TGTGCCAGCAGCCAGAATAGCGGGGGGTGGACAGATACGCAGTATTTT. This gives the protein CASSQNSGGWTDTQYF.

The V and J genes are TRBV5-5 and TRBJ2-3; the match to TRBD1 covers 9 bases. Trimming at V came to 6 bases and at J to 5 bases, leaving 13 bases not matched to a gene. The CDR3 has 16 residues. CDR1 is SGHKS and CDR2 is YYEKEE in the germline V gene (reference sequence). The DNA for the CDR3 is TGTGCCAGCACCAGGAGGACAGGGGCAACGCAAGATACGCAGTATTTT. Residues: CASTRRTGATQDTQYF.

The chain combines TRBV25-1 with TRBJ2-3; 13 bases agree with TRBD2. This CDR3 has 18 amino acids. After removal of 4 bases from V and 1 base from J, the junction contained 8 bases not matched to a gene. Germline assignment: CDR1 MGHDK and CDR2 SYGVNS. This CDR3 is CASSVTSGGARGTDTQYF. In DNA form, the CDR3 reads TGTGCCAGCAGTGTAACTAGCGGGGGGGCCCGGGGCACAGATACGCAGTATTTT.

V is TRBV7-9 and J is TRBJ2-3; a weak D match, TRBD1 (5 bases). This CDR3 comprises 16 residues. Germline-derived CDR1 and CDR2 are SEHNR and FQNEAQ (reference sequence). The V end lost 7 bases, the J end lost 2 bases, and 19 bases lay between the germline ends. CDR3 sequence reads: CASNDSLRTYTDTQYF. CDR3 in DNA: TGTGCCAGCAATGACAGTCTGAGAACCTACACAGATACGCAGTATTTT.

The chain has TRBV11-2 and TRBJ2-1, with 13 bases matching TRBD2. This CDR3 is 14 amino acids long. The junction had 2 bases not matched to a gene; V was cut back by 6 bases and J by 6 bases. The germline CDR1 and CDR2 sequences are SGHAT and FQNNGV. For the CDR3, the DNA is TGTGCCAGCAGGGGGACTAGCGGGATCAATGAGCAGTTCTTC. The encoded protein is CASRGTSGINEQFF.